A selection of T cell receptor beta chains follows, all from one sample in a study of blood T cell repertoires in COVID-19. Assay used: immunoSEQ multiplex PCR; TCRdb lists only in-frame clones, some missing. The sample includes under 55,000 clones, 65% to 90% of them seen just once. Sequencing input: peripheral blood. These receptors originate from a human donor in a cohort sampled during active COVID-19. CDR3s include the opening cysteine and the closing phenylalanine or tryptophan. The D gene is left open where the match is weak. A clone size is listed for some rows: how often the clone was seen (once, few, many), or a class if it is expanded.

TRBD1 TRBJ1-1 TRBV5-1 few CASTHSGQVTEAFF TGCGCCAGCACTCATTCGGGACAGGTCACTGAAGCTTTCTTT
NA TRBJ1-5 TRBV3-1/TRBV3-2 once CASSHSGNQPQHF TGTGCCAGCAGCCACTCAGGGAATCAGCCCCAGCATTTT
NA TRBJ2-5 TRBV9 NA CASSWTDRRETQYF TGTGCCAGCAGCTGGACAGACCGCCGGGAGACCCAGTACTTC
TRBD1 TRBJ2-7 TRBV12-5 NA CASGLATGPPYEQYF TGTGCTAGTGGTTTGGCGACAGGGCCCCCCTACGAGCAGTACTTC
TRBD2 TRBJ2-1 TRBV10-1 NA CASTCFLPLAGDEQFF TGCGCCAGCACCTGTTTCCTGCCACTAGCGGGGGACGAGCAGTTCTTC
TRBD1 TRBJ2-7 TRBV5-1 NA CASKPGQGEYEQYF TGCGCCAGCAAGCCGGGACAGGGGGAGTACGAGCAGTACTTC
NA TRBJ2-2 TRBV28 NA CATSRTVTGELFF TGTGCCACATCGAGGACAGTCACCGGGGAGCTGTTTTTT
NA TRBJ1-2 TRBV7-8 NA CASSLETVWRDYGYTF TGTGCCAGCAGCTTAGAGACGGTGTGGAGAGACTATGGCTACACCTTC
NA TRBJ1-1 TRBV27 NA CASIMTANMNTEAFF TGTGCCAGCATCATGACAGCTAATATGAACACTGAAGCTTTCTTT
NA TRBJ1-3 TRBV5-1 few CASSLGRGNTIYF TGCGCCAGCAGCTTGGGCAGGGGAAACACCATATATTTT
NA TRBJ1-3 TRBV5-6 few CASRRTGGGSGNTIYF TGTGCCAGCAGGCGTACGGGCGGGGGCTCTGGAAACACCATATATTTT
TRBD1 TRBJ2-7 TRBV6-5 NA CASSLRDREYF TGTGCCAGCAGTCTCCGGGACAGAGAGTACTTC
NA TRBJ2-3 TRBV10-3 NA CAITRQEGTDTQYF TGTGCCATCACCAGACAAGAAGGCACAGATACGCAGTATTTT
NA TRBJ1-5 TRBV6-1 NA CASSEAGYQPQHF TGTGCCAGCAGTGAAGCTGGCTATCAGCCCCAGCATTTT
TRBD1 TRBJ2-7 TRBV5-4 NA CASSLPTGGWFEQYF TGTGCCAGCAGCTTGCCGACAGGGGGCTGGTTCGAGCAGTACTTC
TRBD1 TRBJ2-2 TRBV6-5 NA CASHRDSLTGELFF TGTGCCAGCCACCGGGACAGTTTAACCGGGGAGCTGTTTTTT
NA TRBJ1-3 TRBV7-9 NA CASTLQGFRPGNTIYF TGTGCCAGCACCCTCCAGGGCTTTCGACCTGGAAACACCATATATTTT
NA TRBJ1-1 TRBV25-1 NA CASSEAGKGTEAFF TGTGCCAGCAGCGAGGCAGGGAAGGGCACTGAAGCTTTCTTT
NA TRBJ1-2 TRBV6-5 once CASSKYRDGYTF TGTGCCAGCAGTAAATACAGGGATGGCTACACCTTC
NA TRBJ1-4 TRBV5-1 once CASSPDSFNEKLFF TGCGCCAGCAGCCCCGACAGTTTTAATGAAAAACTGTTTTTT
TRBD1 TRBJ1-5 TRBV28 NA CASSSSGTGNQPQHF TGTGCCAGCAGTTCCTCCGGGACAGGGAACCAGCCCCAGCATTTT
TRBD2 TRBJ2-1 TRBV3-1/TRBV3-2 NA CASSPGLAIGNEQFF TGTGCCAGCAGCCCGGGACTAGCGATCGGCAATGAGCAGTTCTTC
NA TRBJ2-7 TRBV14 NA CASSQAGFLSEQYF TGTGCCAGCAGCCAAGCGGGGTTCCTGAGCGAGCAGTACTTC
TRBD1 TRBJ1-1 TRBV25-1 NA CASKLGQMNTEAFF TGTGCCAGCAAGTTGGGACAGATGAACACTGAAGCTTTCTTT
NA TRBJ2-7 TRBV12-2 NA CASRLEPGLESSYEQYF TGTGCAAGTCGCTTAGAACCGGGACTAGAAAGCTCCTACGAGCAGTACTTC
NA TRBJ2-2 TRBV5-1 NA CASSLATDTGELFF TGCGCCAGCAGCTTGGCTACTGACACCGGGGAGCTGTTTTTT